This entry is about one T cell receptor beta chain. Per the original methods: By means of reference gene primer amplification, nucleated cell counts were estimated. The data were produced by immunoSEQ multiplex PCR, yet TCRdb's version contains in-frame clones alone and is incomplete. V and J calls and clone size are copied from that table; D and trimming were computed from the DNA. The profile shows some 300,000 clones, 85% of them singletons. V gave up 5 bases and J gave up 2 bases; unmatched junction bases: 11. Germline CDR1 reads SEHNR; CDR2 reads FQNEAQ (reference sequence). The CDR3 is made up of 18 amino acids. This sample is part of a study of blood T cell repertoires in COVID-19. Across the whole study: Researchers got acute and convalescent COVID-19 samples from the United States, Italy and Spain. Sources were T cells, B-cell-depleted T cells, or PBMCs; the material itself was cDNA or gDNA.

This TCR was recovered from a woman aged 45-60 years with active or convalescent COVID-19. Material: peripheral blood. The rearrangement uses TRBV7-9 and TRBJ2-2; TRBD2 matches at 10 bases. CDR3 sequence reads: CASSDPSGRASNTGELFF. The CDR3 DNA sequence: TGTGCCAGCAGCGACCCAAGCGGGAGGGCTTCTAACACCGGGGAGCTGTTTTTT.